The 30 T cell receptor beta chains below come from one sample, sequenced in a study of technical replicates of blood from a few donors. Some clones are missing from TCRdb's copy, which holds only in-frame ones; the method was immunoSEQ multiplex PCR. The sample has just over 95,000 clones, about 95% seen once; the top ten hold about 0.35%. Sequences were obtained from T cells isolated from PBMCs. These receptors were taken from a human donor in good health.

This clone came up once. V is TRBV27 and J is TRBJ1-2, with D hard to call. The CDR3 is 13 residues long. The germline CDR1 and CDR2 sequences are MNHEY and SMNVEV (reference sequence). V was clipped by 7 bases and J by 4 bases, with 13 bases between them. The CDR3 DNA follows: TGTGCCAGCACTCGCCAGGTGGGCTATGGCTACACCTTC. Residues: CASTRQVGYGYTF.

This CDR3 is CASSVQGIPYEQYF. The CDR3 nucleotides are TGTGCCAGTAGTGTACAGGGGATCCCCTACGAGCAGTACTTC. This chain connects TRBV19 to TRBJ2-7; 7 bases are shared with TRBD1. CDR3 length: 14 residues. CDR1 LNHDA and CDR2 SQIVND come from the germline V gene (reference sequence). The V gene end was trimmed by 5 bases and the J gene end by 2 bases; junction bases not matched to a gene: 6.

CDR3 protein: CASSSPGLVNEQFF. CDR3 nucleotide sequence: TGTGCCAGCAGTTCCCCCGGACTAGTCAATGAGCAGTTCTTC. This sequence joins TRBV27 and TRBJ2-1, with TRBD2 matching over 7 bases. Trimming at V came to 4 bases and at J to 6 bases, leaving 6 bases not matched to a gene. This CDR3 is 14 amino acids long. The germline V gene has CDR1 MNHEY and CDR2 SMNVEV (reference sequence).

This chain joins TRBV4-3 and TRBJ1-2, with TRBD1 as a possible D gene (6 bases). Trimming took off 2 bases at V and 6 bases at J, with 10 bases between the two ends. This CDR3 region has 13 residues. CDR1 is LGHNA and CDR2 is YSLEER in the germline V gene. The CDR3 nucleotides are TGCGCCAGCAGCCAACAGGGGATCGATGGCTACACCTTC. Its translation: CASSQQGIDGYTF.

The rearrangement links TRBV30 to TRBJ1-2; 8 bases line up with TRBD1. The germline V gene has CDR1 GTSNPN and CDR2 SVGIG (reference sequence). The CDR3 contains 13 residues. V shed 5 bases, J shed 3 bases, and the junction held 5 bases outside the gene matches. The CDR3 spells CAWGDRQYYGYTF. CDR3 in DNA: TGTGCCTGGGGGGACAGGCAATACTATGGCTACACCTTC. Drawing the rest from reference TRBV30 and TRBJ1-2, the complete variable domain is SQTIHQWPATLVQPVGSPLSLECTVEGTSNPNLYWYRQAAGRGLQLLFYSVGIGQISSEVPQNLSASRPQDRQFILSSKKLLLSDSGFYLCAWGDRQYYGYTFGSGTRLTVV.

V is TRBV9 and J is TRBJ2-5, with D uncertain. The CDR3 length is 13 residues. The ends were cut back, 4 bases at V and 7 bases at J, with 14 bases in the middle. Germline CDR1 is SGDLS and CDR2 is YYNGEE. CDR3 residues: CASSQTNPGTQYF. CDR3 sequence (DNA): TGTGCCAGCAGCCAAACAAACCCAGGGACCCAGTACTTC.

The chain employs TRBV5-1 and TRBJ2-7; 7 nucleotides align to TRBD2. Germline CDR1 reads SGHRS; CDR2 reads YFSETQ. J lost 6 bases, V lost 4 bases, and 7 bases had no gene match. This CDR3 is built from 13 residues. CDR3 amino acids: CASSVWGGVEQYF. In DNA form, the CDR3 reads TGCGCCAGCAGCGTATGGGGGGGAGTCGAGCAGTACTTC.

This chain connects TRBV5-4 to TRBJ2-7; 7 positions agree with TRBD1. This CDR3 has 16 amino acids. Unmatched junction bases numbered 12, after V lost 4 bases and J lost 2 bases. Germline CDR1 is SGHNT and CDR2 is YYREEE (reference sequence). The CDR3 DNA is TGTGCCAGCAGCCATATCGGAGAGACAGGGCCCTACGAGCAGTACTTC. Translation gives CASSHIGETGPYEQYF.

The chain carries TRBV5-5 and TRBJ2-7, with TRBD2 identical over 7 bases. Germline values: CDR1 SGHKS, CDR2 YYEKEE (reference sequence). This CDR3 is 14 amino acids long. V was clipped by 4 bases and J by 3 bases; unmatched bases: 7. The CDR3, as DNA: TGTGCCAGCAGCAGCCGGGAGGTATACTACGAGCAGTACTTC. Translation gives CASSSREVYYEQYF.

The chain is built from TRBV5-4 and TRBJ2-1; D might be TRBD2 (5 bases). Germline CDR1 is SGHNT and CDR2 is YYREEE (reference sequence). CDR3 size: 15 residues. The V end was cut by 5 bases, the J end by 8 bases, with 20 bases between. The CDR3 reads CASSPPGELMDEQFF. For the CDR3, the DNA is TGTGCCAGCAGTCCACCCGGGGAACTGATGGATGAGCAGTTCTTC.

V usage is TRBV10-3 and J usage is TRBJ2-1; perhaps TRBD2 as D (6 bases). The CDR3 has 14 amino acids. CDR1 ENHRY and CDR2 SYGVKD come from the germline V gene. V was shortened by 4 bases and J by 0 bases, with 7 bases between the two germline ends. The CDR3 DNA follows: TGTGCCATCAGTGCGGAGGGCTCCTACAATGAGCAGTTCTTC. Translation: CAISAEGSYNEQFF.

This clone was recorded only once. The CDR3 bases are TGTGCCAGCAGCTTCCAGGGCGATGAGCAGTTCTTC. This sequence encodes CASSFQGDEQFF. The chain uses TRBV11-3 and TRBJ2-1; possibly TRBD1 for D (5 bases). CDR1 is SGHNT and CDR2 is YENEEA in the germline V gene. The CDR3 sequence is 12 residues long. Trimming removed 3 bases at V and 8 bases at J, with 8 bases between.

This chain connects TRBV10-2 to TRBJ2-5; 10 nucleotides align to TRBD1. Germline V gene data show CDR1 as WSHSY and CDR2 as SAAADI. CDR3 length: 12 amino acids. The J segment lost 14 bases and the V segment lost 4 bases, leaving 7 bases of the junction unmatched. The CDR3 sequence: CASSVGGTGDYF. CDR3 nucleotides: TGCGCCAGCAGTGTTGGCGGGACAGGGGATTACTTC.

The V gene is TRBV9, the J gene TRBJ2-1; 11 bases agree with TRBD1. The germline V gene encodes CDR1 SGDLS and CDR2 YYNGEE. V lost 2 bases and J lost 9; bases outside the gene matches: 4. The CDR3 consists of 14 residues. The CDR3 DNA is TGTGCCAGCAGCGTGGACAGGGGGCTGGGTGAGCAGTTCTTC. This gives the protein CASSVDRGLGEQFF.

This sequence joins TRBV19 and TRBJ1-4, with 9 bases fitting TRBD1. This CDR3 has 17 residues. The trim removed 7 bases at V and 6 bases at J, leaving 15 bases unmatched. The germline gives CDR1 LNHDA, CDR2 SQIVND (reference sequence). The chain's CDR3 is CASKPTLGRQGDEKLFF. The CDR3 DNA follows: TGTGCCAGTAAGCCCACTCTAGGGAGACAGGGGGATGAAAAACTGTTTTTT. Full variable domain (outside the CDR3, taken from reference TRBV19 and TRBJ1-4): DGGITQSPKYLFRKEGQNVTLSCEQNLNHDAMYWYRQDPGQGLRLIYYSQIVNDFQKGDIAEGYSVSREKKESFPLTVTSAQKNPTAFYLCASKPTLGRQGDEKLFFGSGTQLSVL.

The chain couples TRBV4-1 to TRBJ2-7, with D maybe TRBD1 (5 bases). This CDR3 is 15 amino acids long. V was cut by 3 bases and J by 3 bases, with 15 bases left in between. Germline CDR1 reads MGHRA; CDR2 reads YSYEKL. For the CDR3, the DNA is TGCGCCAGCAGCCACACCCAGGACATGCTCTACGAGCAGTACTTC. Protein: CASSHTQDMLYEQYF.

J is TRBJ2-1 and V is TRBV4-1; the match to TRBD2 covers 9 bases. Germline V gene data show CDR1 as MGHRA and CDR2 as YSYEKL. This CDR3 region has 15 residues. V was clipped by 5 bases and J by 5 bases; unmatched bases: 7. The CDR3 DNA reads TGCGCCAGCAGCTTAGCGGGAGTTACGCACAATGAGCAGTTCTTC. Residues: CASSLAGVTHNEQFF.

The rearrangement links TRBV10-3 to TRBJ1-1; 10 positions agree with TRBD1. After removal of 2 bases from V and 5 bases from J, the junction contained 8 bases not matched to a gene. The CDR3 covers 16 residues. CDR1 and CDR2 (germline): ENHRY, SYGVKD. In DNA form, the CDR3 reads TGTGCCATCAGTGAGACCTTTCCGGGACAGGGGACTGAAGCTTTCTTT. The encoded protein is CAISETFPGQGTEAFF.

This clone has only one observation. The chain employs TRBV7-9 and TRBJ2-1; TRBD2 matches 7 bases. Germline loops: CDR1 SEHNR, CDR2 FQNEAQ (reference sequence). This CDR3 has 17 residues. V gave up 5 bases and J gave up 0 bases; unmatched junction bases: 10. The CDR3 coding sequence is TGTGCCAGCAGCACGCGGGGGTTGGAGGGCTCCTACAATGAGCAGTTCTTC. As protein: CASSTRGLEGSYNEQFF.

The chain carries TRBV9 and TRBJ1-1; 9 bases fit TRBD1. The ends lost 3 bases at V and 5 bases at J; junction bases unmatched: 8. Germline V gene sequence: CDR1 SGDLS, CDR2 YYNGEE. This CDR3 contains 15 residues. The CDR3 DNA reads TGTGCCAGCAGCGGACAGGGGGAAGTCATTACTGAAGCTTTCTTT. This encodes CASSGQGEVITEAFF.

The J gene is TRBJ2-5, the V gene TRBV9, with a tentative D call TRBD2 (6 bases). V was clipped by 7 bases and J by 1 base, with 11 bases between them. Germline V gene data show CDR1 as SGDLS and CDR2 as YYNGEE. CDR3 length: 13 residues. The CDR3 loop reads CASAGTRQETQYF. DNA for the CDR3: TGTGCCAGCGCTGGGACTCGCCAAGAGACCCAGTACTTC.

CDR3 DNA sequence: TGTGCCAGCAGCGAGGGCAGGGGGGCCGGGGAGCTGTTTTTT. It codes for CASSEGRGAGELFF. This chain uses TRBV9 with TRBJ2-2, with D possibly being TRBD1 (7 bases). Looked up from germline, CDR1 is SGDLS and CDR2 is YYNGEE. The CDR3 covers 14 residues. V dropped 3 bases and J dropped 6 bases, with 12 bases sitting between them.

The V gene is TRBV19, the J gene TRBJ2-7; 10 nucleotides line up with TRBD2. Germline V lookup: CDR1 LNHDA, CDR2 SQIVND (reference sequence). V lost 3 bases and J lost 5; bases outside the gene matches: 13. CDR3 length: 17 amino acids. Here the CDR3 DNA reads TGTGCCAGTAGTATGGAGTCCAGCGGGAGGGCCCGGGACGAGCAGTACTTC. As protein: CASSMESSGRARDEQYF.

This clone has only one observation. This rearrangement joins TRBV4-2 to TRBJ1-1, with D unclear. The V end lost 6 bases, the J end lost 0 bases, and 11 bases lay between the germline ends. Germline CDR1 is LGHNA and CDR2 is YNFKEQ. The CDR3 is 14 residues long. The CDR3 sequence: CASRVAGMNTEAFF. In DNA, the CDR3 is TGTGCCAGCAGAGTTGCAGGAATGAACACTGAAGCTTTCTTT.

The genes are TRBV10-3 and TRBJ2-1, with 9 bases that match TRBD2. CDR3 length: 15 amino acids. Germline assignment: CDR1 ENHRY and CDR2 SYGVKD. Trimming at V came to 3 bases and at J to 5 bases, leaving 5 bases not matched to a gene. In DNA, the CDR3 is TGTGCCATCAGTGACGAGCGGGAGGTCAACAATGAGCAGTTCTTC. This encodes CAISDEREVNNEQFF.

This chain joins TRBV9 and TRBJ2-3; TRBD2 agrees at 8 bases. CDR1 and CDR2 from the germline V gene are SGDLS and YYNGEE. The junction had 8 bases not matched to a gene; V was cut back by 3 bases and J by 5 bases. The CDR3 contains 15 residues. The CDR3 is CASSGTGGREDTQYF. CDR3 in DNA: TGTGCCAGCAGCGGAACGGGAGGGCGGGAAGATACGCAGTATTTT.

A single count supports this clone. V is TRBV7-2 and J is TRBJ2-7; a weak D match, TRBD2 (5 bases). V was pared by 8 bases and J by 3 bases, with 5 bases between. This CDR3 region has 10 residues. CDR1 is SGHTA and CDR2 is FQGNSA in the germline V gene. The CDR3 reads CASGSYEQYF. The CDR3 nucleotides read TGTGCCAGCGGGAGCTACGAGCAGTACTTC. Supplemented by reference TRBV7-2 and TRBJ2-7, the full variable domain reads GAGVSQSPSNKVTEKGKDVELRCDPISGHTALYWYRQSLGQGLEFLIYFQGNSAPDKSGLPSDRFSAERTGGSVSTLTIQRTQQEDSAVYLCASGSYEQYFGPGTRLTVT.

The chain joins TRBV6-5 to TRBJ1-5; tentatively, D is TRBD1 (5 bases). This CDR3 region has 15 residues. V was shortened by 4 bases and J by 8 bases, with 18 bases between the two germline ends. Germline CDR1 and CDR2: MNHEY and SVGAGI. CDR3 DNA: TGTGCCAGCAGTTCATATGGACAAGGCGAGGAGCCCCAGCATTTT. Translated: CASSSYGQGEEPQHF.

The rearrangement links TRBV13 to TRBJ2-7; TRBD1 matches 8 bases. CDR1 and CDR2 from the germline V gene are PRHDT and FYEKMQ (reference sequence). The CDR3 loop spans 13 amino acids. J was trimmed by 6 bases and V by 5 bases; bases with no gene match: 6. The CDR3 nucleotides are TGTGCCAGCAGCACCCAGGACAGGGCCGAGCAGTACTTC. Its translation: CASSTQDRAEQYF.

V usage is TRBV5-1 and J usage is TRBJ2-5, with D possibly matching TRBD1 (6 bases). CDR3 size: 14 residues. Trimming removed 4 bases at V and 5 bases at J, with 15 bases between. Germline V gene sequence: CDR1 SGHRS, CDR2 YFSETQ. CDR3 nucleotides: TGCGCCAGCAGCCCGGGACACCCCCGGGAGACCCAGTACTTC. As protein: CASSPGHPRETQYF. Variable domain in full (rest from reference TRBV5-1 and TRBJ2-5): KAGVTQTPRYLIKTRGQQVTLSCSPISGHRSVSWYQQTPGQGLQFLFEYFSETQRNKGNFPGRFSGRQFSNSRSEMNVSTLELGDSALYLCASSPGHPRETQYFGPGTRLLVL.